The 21 T cell receptor beta chains in this list originate from one sample, sequenced in a study of cytomegalovirus exposure and HLA in healthy donors. Repertoires were generated with immunoSEQ multiplex PCR, while TCRdb's copy carries only in-frame clones and drops some. The sample includes about 150,000 clones, 70% to 90% of them seen just once. The specimen sequenced was PBMCs. These receptors were taken from a human donor in good health.

The chain employs TRBV5-1 and TRBJ2-7, with D tentatively TRBD1 (6 bases). Trimming removed 0 bases from V and 7 bases from J, with 11 bases in between. Germline-derived CDR1 and CDR2 are SGHRS and YFSETQ. This CDR3 comprises 13 residues. The CDR3 DNA follows: TGCGCCAGCAGCTTGGAGGGGGTTCAAGAGCAGTACTTC. Amino acids: CASSLEGVQEQYF.

V gene TRBV6-1 combines with J gene TRBJ1-1; D is possibly TRBD1 (5 bases). Trimming removed 8 bases at V and 1 base at J, with 14 bases between. CDR3 length: 14 amino acids. Per germline, CDR1 MNHNS and CDR2 SASEGT. CDR3 bases: TGTGCCAGCCGGGGACTGTTTTGGAACACTGAAGCTTTCTTT. Amino acid sequence: CASRGLFWNTEAFF.

The rearrangement links TRBV9 to TRBJ1-2; 12 bases agree with TRBD1. Germline loops: CDR1 SGDLS, CDR2 YYNGEE. The CDR3 is made up of 14 amino acids. V lost 4 bases and J lost 7; bases outside the gene matches: 5. CDR3 in DNA: TGTGCCAGCAGCCCGGGGGACAGGGGGCCTGGCTACACCTTC. Its translation is CASSPGDRGPGYTF.

This chain connects TRBV5-1 to TRBJ2-7; a weak D match, TRBD2 (5 bases). Trimming removed 1 base at V and 2 bases at J, with 13 bases between. This CDR3 is built from 15 residues. The V gene's germline CDR1 is SGHRS and CDR2 YFSETQ. CDR3 in DNA: TGCGCCAGCAGCTTGAGTCGGGGAACCACCTACGAGCAGTACTTC. Amino acids: CASSLSRGTTYEQYF. The full variable domain, its missing parts supplied by reference TRBV5-1 and TRBJ2-7, is KAGVTQTPRYLIKTRGQQVTLSCSPISGHRSVSWYQQTPGQGLQFLFEYFSETQRNKGNFPGRFSGRQFSNSRSEMNVSTLELGDSALYLCASSLSRGTTYEQYFGPGTRLTVT.

The CDR3 reads CASSQSDRFGNQPQHF. CDR3 nucleotide sequence: TGTGCCAGCAGCCAATCAGACAGGTTCGGCAATCAGCCCCAGCATTTT. The gene calls are TRBV11-2 and TRBJ1-5; possibly TRBD1 for D (6 bases). This CDR3 is 16 amino acids long. V lost 5 bases and J 2 bases, leaving 16 bases between the germline ends. Germline V CDR1 and CDR2: SGHAT, FQNNGV.

This chain uses TRBV18 with TRBJ2-7; a possible D gene is TRBD1 (5 bases). This CDR3 spans 13 amino acids. V lost 2 bases, J lost 6 bases, and 11 bases lay in between. Germline CDR1 KGHSH, CDR2 LQKENI. The CDR3, as DNA: TGTGCCAGCTCACCAGCACCAGGGTTCGAGCAGTACTTC. Encoded protein: CASSPAPGFEQYF.

The chain combines TRBV12-5 with TRBJ2-7; possible D gene TRBD2, 6 bases. Germline V gene data show CDR1 as LGHNT and CDR2 as FRNRAP. V was cut by 2 bases and J by 2 bases, with 16 bases left in between. The CDR3 consists of 16 residues. CDR3 residues: CASGLPRRVGTYEQYF. In DNA, the CDR3 is TGTGCTAGTGGTTTGCCACGGAGGGTTGGGACCTACGAGCAGTACTTC.

The table lists this clone with a few counts. This sequence joins TRBV7-8 and TRBJ1-5; 8 nucleotides line up with TRBD1. Per germline, CDR1 SGHVS and CDR2 FQNEAQ. J was trimmed by 3 bases and V by 4 bases; bases with no gene match: 20. CDR3 length equals 20 residues. DNA for the CDR3: TGTGCCAGCAGCTACAGACCAAAACACGACCGGACAGGGAACAATCAGCCCCAGCATTTT. Its translation is CASSYRPKHDRTGNNQPQHF. The full variable domain, rest sourced from reference TRBV7-8 and TRBJ1-5, is GAGVSQSPRYKVAKRGQDVALRCDPISGHVSLFWYQQALGQGPEFLTYFQNEAQLDKSGLPSDRFFAERPEGSVSTLKIQRTQQEDSAVYLCASSYRPKHDRTGNNQPQHFGDGTRLSIL.

V is TRBV5-1 and J is TRBJ1-4; 7 nucleotides match TRBD1. J gave up 0 bases and V 0 bases, and 5 bases lay outside the gene matches. Per the germline V gene, CDR1 is SGHRS and CDR2 is YFSETQ. The CDR3 runs 17 residues. The CDR3 sequence is CASSLALTGTTNEKLFF. The CDR3, as DNA: TGCGCCAGCAGCTTGGCCTTGACAGGGACAACTAATGAAAAACTGTTTTTT.

The chain joins TRBV19 to TRBJ2-1; D unclear. Germline V gives CDR1 LNHDA, CDR2 SQIVND (reference sequence). The CDR3 extends over 15 amino acids. V was clipped by 1 base and J by 0 bases, with 7 bases between them. CDR3 sequence: CASSIGLSSYNEQFF. Here the CDR3 DNA reads TGTGCCAGTAGTATAGGACTTTCCTCCTACAATGAGCAGTTCTTC.

This CDR3 is CASSPSRDLGFGYTF. Here the CDR3 DNA reads TGTGCCAGCTCACCATCGAGGGATCTAGGTTTCGGCTACACCTTC. This chain joins TRBV18 and TRBJ1-2; no clear D. Trimming removed 2 bases at V and 8 bases at J, with 18 bases between. The CDR3 extends over 15 amino acids. Germline V gives CDR1 KGHSH, CDR2 LQKENI.

This CDR3 reads CAISMRHGQGFYNEQFF. The CDR3 coding sequence is TGTGCCATCTCGATGAGACACGGACAGGGTTTCTACAATGAGCAGTTCTTC. V gene TRBV10-3 combines with J gene TRBJ2-1; 8 nucleotides match TRBD1. V gave up 8 bases and J gave up 3 bases; unmatched junction bases: 15. This CDR3 is built from 17 residues. The germline V gene has CDR1 ENHRY and CDR2 SYGVKD.

In DNA form, the CDR3 reads TGTGCCAGCGGACTGAGCTCCTACGAGCAGTACTTC. It specifies CASGLSSYEQYF. This chain joins TRBV7-9 and TRBJ2-7; D may be TRBD2 (5 bases). Germline CDR1 and CDR2: SEHNR and FQNEAQ (reference sequence). The CDR3 contains 12 residues. The V gene lost 8 bases and the J gene lost 0 bases, with 8 bases spanning the gap.

This sequence joins TRBV18 and TRBJ1-1; D not certain. The V gene's germline CDR1 is KGHSH and CDR2 LQKENI. This CDR3 has 15 amino acids. Trimming took 5 bases from V and 0 from J, leaving 13 bases between them. DNA for the CDR3: TGTGCCAGCTCATACTCGCAGGATGTGAACACTGAAGCTTTCTTT. Protein sequence: CASSYSQDVNTEAFF.

CDR3 in amino acids: CASWASEYNEQFF. CDR3 DNA sequence: TGTGCCAGCTGGGCTTCCGAGTACAATGAGCAGTTCTTC. The gene calls are TRBV19 and TRBJ2-1, with no clear D. The CDR3 contains 13 residues. Germline V CDR1 and CDR2: LNHDA, SQIVND (reference sequence). Between the trimmed V and J ends, which lost 9 bases and 4 bases, there was a span of 13 bases.

This clone is a singleton in its sample. The chain is built from TRBV5-5 and TRBJ2-2; TRBD2 might be the D (7 bases). CDR3 length: 18 residues. CDR1 SGHKS and CDR2 YYEKEE come from the germline V gene (reference sequence). V lost 5 bases and J 2 bases, leaving 22 bases between the germline ends. CDR3 loop: CASSLKGGGLSNTGELFF. In DNA, the CDR3 is TGTGCCAGCAGTCTCAAGGGGGGGGGCCTTTCAAACACCGGGGAGCTGTTTTTT.

The V and J genes are TRBV19 and TRBJ2-1; the D gene is possibly TRBD1 (6 bases). This CDR3 comprises 16 residues. CDR1 is LNHDA and CDR2 is SQIVND in the germline V gene (reference sequence). V lost 9 bases, J lost 4 bases, and 22 bases lay in between. The CDR3 reads CASPKGVPVGYNEQFF. CDR3 in DNA: TGTGCCAGCCCTAAGGGGGTTCCAGTTGGTTACAATGAGCAGTTCTTC.

V gene TRBV2 combines with J gene TRBJ2-5, with TRBD1 matching over 10 bases. CDR3 length: 16 amino acids. The germline CDR1 and CDR2 sequences are SNHLY and FYNNEI. V trimming: 5 bases; J trimming: 4 bases; junction bases outside the gene matches: 10. CDR3 nucleotides: TGTGCCAGCAGTCAGAGGGGACAGGGGATCCGAGAGACCCAGTACTTC. This translates into CASSQRGQGIRETQYF.

The chain carries TRBV28 and TRBJ2-5; 8 bases line up with TRBD2. After removal of 8 bases from V and 5 bases from J, the junction contained 13 bases not matched to a gene. In germline, CDR1 is MDHEN, CDR2 SYDVKM. The CDR3 has 15 amino acids. The CDR3 bases are TGTGCCAGCGCCCCCCCGGGAGGGCCGGGTGAGACCCAGTACTTC. Translated: CASAPPGGPGETQYF.

This clone has just one count. The rearrangement joins TRBV19 to TRBJ1-5, with 8 bases matching TRBD1. This CDR3 contains 16 residues. After removal of 5 bases from V and 0 bases from J, the junction contained 6 bases not matched to a gene. CDR1 and CDR2 (germline): LNHDA, SQIVND (reference sequence). The chain's CDR3 is CASSPRTGNSNQPQHF. The DNA of the CDR3 is TGTGCCAGTAGTCCCAGGACAGGGAATAGCAATCAGCCCCAGCATTTT. The variable domain in full, completed from reference TRBV19 and TRBJ1-5, reads DGGITQSPKYLFRKEGQNVTLSCEQNLNHDAMYWYRQDPGQGLRLIYYSQIVNDFQKGDIAEGYSVSREKKESFPLTVTSAQKNPTAFYLCASSPRTGNSNQPQHFGDGTRLSIL.

The chain recombines TRBV15 with TRBJ2-2, with a weak D call TRBD2 (6 bases). V was shortened by 0 bases and J by 1 base, with 15 bases between the two germline ends. Looked up from germline, CDR1 is LNHNV and CDR2 is YYDKDF (reference sequence). The CDR3 spans 18 residues. CDR3 residues: CATSRDREAGRNTGELFF. CDR3 DNA sequence: TGTGCCACCAGCAGAGATAGGGAAGCCGGGAGGAACACCGGGGAGCTGTTTTTT.